This TCR beta chain was captured by sequencing in a study of blood T cells in healthy people across ages. Trimming at V came to 4 bases and at J to 1 base, leaving 5 bases not matched to a gene. Germline CDR1 and CDR2: SGHRS and YFSETQ. The CDR3 sequence is 14 residues long. Donor samples were obtained from healthy Caucasian individuals from Russia, aged about 6 to 90. PCR was performed a second time for 7 to 11 cycles using a sample-barcoded 5' primer and a J-beta primer mix. One entry per CDR3 protein results from TCRdb running MiXCR on the 5' RACE reads. Among some 1.4 million distinct CDR3 sequences listed, 35% to 45% were seen once. This clonotype was counted only a few times. A much larger clone is a single base away; this may be a read error.

This clonotype originated in a young woman in good health. This chain links TRBV5-1 with TRBJ2-7, with 7 positions matching TRBD1. The sample was blood. The CDR3 sequence is CASSTGQESYEQYF. CDR3 nucleotides: TGCGCCAGCAGCACTGGACAGGAGTCCTACGAGCAGTACTTC.